These T cell receptor beta chains were read from a single sample in a study of T cells in Graves' hyperthyroidism and ophthalmopathy. TCRdb recomputed calls from the multiplex PCR reads with MiXCR, one row per CDR3 protein. Among 750,000 to 900,000 distinct CDR3 sequences listed, around 38% were seen once. Material for sequencing was blood. The receptors stem from a man aged 18 to 30 with Graves' hyperthyroidism. CDR3s include the opening cysteine and the closing phenylalanine or tryptophan. A D gene is named only where the DNA matches it firmly. Some rows have no size entry. The others give once, few or many, or a class for an expanded clone.

clone size | D gene | J gene | V gene | CDR3 DNA | CDR3 protein
few | TRBD1 | TRBJ2-7 | TRBV12-3/TRBV12-4 | TGTGCCAGCAGTGAAGACAGGGGTAGTTCCTACGAGCAGTACTTC | CASSEDRGSSYEQYF
. | . | TRBJ1-5 | TRBV4-1 | TGCGCCAGCAGCCAAGTAATGCCTGGGAGCAATCAGCCCCAGCATTTT | CASSQVMPGSNQPQHF
many | . | TRBJ1-1 | TRBV24-1 | TGTGCCACCAGTGCACAGGGTCTCGCTGAAGCTTTCTTT | CATSAQGLAEAFF
many | TRBD1 | TRBJ1-1 | TRBV7-9 | TGTGCCAGCAGCGTTCAGGGGGGACCTTCTGAAGCTTTCTTT | CASSVQGGPSEAFF
. | TRBD2 | TRBJ2-7 | TRBV9 | TGTGCCAGCAGCCCTTCCCCGGGACTAGCGGACTACGAGCAGTACTTC | CASSPSPGLADYEQYF
. | . | TRBJ1-1 | TRBV20-1 | TGCAGTGCTAGCTCCTCTGAAGGGAGCGGCGGAGCTTTCTTT | CSASSSEGSGGAFF
. | . | TRBJ2-2 | TRBV7-9 | TGTGCCACCACCCCGGGCGGATGGAACACCGGGGAGCTGTTTTTT | CATTPGGWNTGELFF
. | . | TRBJ2-5 | TRBV7-4 | TGTGCCAGCATGGGGTACAGTATCCAAGAGACCCAGTACTTC | CASMGYSIQETQYF
. | TRBD1 | TRBJ1-5 | TRBV20-1 | TGCAGTGCCATCCAGGGGGTTCGCAATCAGCCCCAGCATTTT | CSAIQGVRNQPQHF
many | . | TRBJ1-4 | TRBV20-1 | TGCAGTGCTTGGGCCCTTAATGAAAAACTGTTTTTT | CSAWALNEKLFF
many | . | TRBJ2-5 | TRBV7-9 | TGTGCCAGCGCAGAGGGGTTTTGGGAGACCCAGTACTTC | CASAEGFWETQYF
many | TRBD1 | TRBJ1-2 | TRBV7-8 | TGTGCCAGCAGTTCAGGGGGCGGGAACTATGGCTACACCTTC | CASSSGGGNYGYTF
once | . | TRBJ2-7 | TRBV10-3 | TGTGCCAGCAGACGCCTCCCGGGGGACACTATTTCGTTTTACGAGCAGTACTTC | CASRRLPGDTISFYEQYF
few | . | TRBJ1-1 | TRBV6-5 | TGTGCCACCGGGACACTCACTGAAGCTTTCTTT | CATGTLTEAFF
. | . | TRBJ2-7 | TRBV12-3/TRBV12-4 | TGTGCCAGCAGTCGGGCTGAATTCTACGAGCAGTACTTC | CASSRAEFYEQYF
. | . | TRBJ1-4 | TRBV9 | TGTGCCAGCAGCGTGTATCACGAAAAACTGTTTTTT | CASSVYHEKLFF
few | TRBD1 | TRBJ2-7 | TRBV10-3 | TGTGCCTGCGGACAGGGGGACGAGCAGTACTTC | CACGQGDEQYF
few | . | TRBJ1-2 | TRBV7-8 | TGTGCCAGCAGCTTTCCCCCCCGGACAGCTGGTCATGGCTACACCTTC | CASSFPPRTAGHGYTF
many | . | TRBJ2-5 | TRBV15 | TGTGCCACCAGCATCAGGGGAGGGAGAGAGACCCAGTACTTC | CATSIRGGRETQYF
many | TRBD2 | TRBJ2-7 | TRBV12-3/TRBV12-4 | TGTGCCAGCAGTTCGACTAGCGGGGGATCCTACGAGCAGTACTTC | CASSSTSGGSYEQYF
. | . | TRBJ2-2 | TRBV9 | TGTGCCAGCAGCGTTAGCGGAGACGCGAACACCGGGGAGCTGTTTTTT | CASSVSGDANTGELFF
. | TRBD1 | TRBJ2-7 | TRBV5-4 | TGTGCCAGCAGCTTGGCAGGGGGCTTGGGAGAGCAGTACTTC | CASSLAGGLGEQYF
. | TRBD1 | TRBJ1-2 | TRBV7-9 | TGTGCCAGCAGCCAGATCGGACAGGGCTATGGCTACACCTTC | CASSQIGQGYGYTF